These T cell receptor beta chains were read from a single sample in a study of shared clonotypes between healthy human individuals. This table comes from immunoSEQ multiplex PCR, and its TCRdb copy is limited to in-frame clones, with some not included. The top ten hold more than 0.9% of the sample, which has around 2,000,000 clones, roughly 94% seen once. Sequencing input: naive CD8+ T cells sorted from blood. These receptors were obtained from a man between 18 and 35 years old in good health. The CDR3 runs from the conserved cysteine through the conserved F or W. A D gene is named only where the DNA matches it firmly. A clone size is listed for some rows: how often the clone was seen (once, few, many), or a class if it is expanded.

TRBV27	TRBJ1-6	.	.	CASSSLQGPSPLHF	TGTGCCAGCAGCTCCCTACAGGGTCCTTCACCCCTCCACTTT
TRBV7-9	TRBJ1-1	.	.	CASYAGTEAFF	TGTGCCAGCTACGCGGGTACTGAAGCTTTCTTT
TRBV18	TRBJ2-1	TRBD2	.	CASSPRGLAGDGPSYNEQFF	TGTGCCAGCTCACCAAGGGGACTAGCGGGAGATGGCCCCTCCTACAATGAGCAGTTCTTC
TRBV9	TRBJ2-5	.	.	CASSVSGEETQYF	TGTGCCAGCAGCGTATCGGGGGAGGAGACCCAGTACTTC
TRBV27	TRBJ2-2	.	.	CASSLSRDTGELFF	TGTGCCAGCAGTTTATCAAGGGACACCGGGGAGCTGTTTTTT
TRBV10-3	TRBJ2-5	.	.	CAISELGGETQYF	TGTGCCATCAGTGAGTTGGGAGGCGAGACCCAGTACTTC
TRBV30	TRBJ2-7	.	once	CAWSGLPSSYEQYF	TGTGCCTGGAGTGGGCTCCCGAGCTCCTACGAGCAGTACTTC
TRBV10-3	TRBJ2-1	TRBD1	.	CAITPGQGNDNEQFF	TGTGCCATCACCCCCGGACAGGGGAACGACAATGAGCAGTTCTTC
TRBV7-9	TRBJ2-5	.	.	CASSLETQYF	TGTGCCAGCAGCTTGGAGACCCAGTACTTC
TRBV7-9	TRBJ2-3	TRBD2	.	CASSQTGTSGRLFTDTQYF	TGTGCCAGCAGCCAAACGGGGACTAGCGGTCGCTTATTCACAGATACGCAGTATTTT
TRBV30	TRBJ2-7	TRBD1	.	CAWAPGQGSYEQYF	TGTGCCTGGGCACCGGGACAGGGGTCCTACGAGCAGTACTTC
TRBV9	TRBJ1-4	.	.	CASSVGGEEKLFF	TGTGCCAGCAGCGTAGGCGGAGAGGAAAAACTGTTTTTT
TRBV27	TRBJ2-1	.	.	CASSLLPGNSYNEQFF	TGTGCCAGCAGTTTATTGCCAGGAAACTCCTACAATGAGCAGTTCTTC
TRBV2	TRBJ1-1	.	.	CASSLQGSEAFF	TGTGCCAGCAGTTTACAGGGATCTGAAGCTTTCTTT
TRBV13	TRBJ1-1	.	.	CASSSSRARIWNTEAFF	TGTGCCAGCAGCTCCTCGCGGGCGCGGATCTGGAACACTGAAGCTTTCTTT
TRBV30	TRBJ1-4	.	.	CAWSEDRATNEKLFF	TGTGCCTGGAGTGAAGATAGGGCAACTAATGAAAAACTGTTTTTT
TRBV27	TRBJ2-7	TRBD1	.	CASSLWDRADEQYF	TGTGCCAGCAGTTTATGGGACAGGGCAGACGAGCAGTACTTC
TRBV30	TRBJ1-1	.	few	CAWSVGYGNTEAFF	TGTGCCTGGAGTGTAGGATATGGAAACACTGAAGCTTTCTTT
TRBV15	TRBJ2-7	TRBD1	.	CATSIRSGTGSYEQYF	TGTGCCACCAGCATCAGGTCCGGGACAGGCTCCTACGAGCAGTACTTC
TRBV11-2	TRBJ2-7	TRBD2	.	CASSLGLASSYEQYF	TGTGCCAGCAGCTTGGGACTAGCGAGCTCCTACGAGCAGTACTTC
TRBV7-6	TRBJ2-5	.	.	CASRSDGQETQYF	TGTGCCAGCAGGTCAGACGGTCAGGAGACCCAGTACTTC
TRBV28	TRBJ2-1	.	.	CASSSDSNEQFF	TGTGCCAGCAGTTCCGACAGTAATGAGCAGTTCTTC
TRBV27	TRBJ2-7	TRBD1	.	CASSPTGLNPSYEQYF	TGTGCCAGCAGCCCGACAGGGCTTAACCCCTCCTACGAGCAGTACTTC
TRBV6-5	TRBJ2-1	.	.	CASSGSSLEQFF	TGTGCCAGCAGTGGATCTAGTCTAGAGCAGTTCTTC
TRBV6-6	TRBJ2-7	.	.	CASSQGEWLEQYF	TGTGCCAGCAGTCAAGGGGAATGGCTCGAGCAGTACTTC
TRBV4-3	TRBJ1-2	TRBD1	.	CASSQETGGGYGYTF	TGCGCCAGCAGCCAAGAGACAGGGGGAGGCTATGGCTACACCTTC
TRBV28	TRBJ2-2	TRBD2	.	CASSLVRGGHGELFF	TGTGCCAGCAGTTTGGTCCGGGGGGGGCACGGGGAGCTGTTTTTT
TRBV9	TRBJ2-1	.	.	CASSVATSGEQFF	TGTGCCAGCAGCGTAGCTACGAGTGGTGAGCAGTTCTTC
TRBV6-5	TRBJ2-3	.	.	CASRLLALPDTQYF	TGTGCCAGCAGGTTGTTGGCCCTCCCAGATACGCAGTATTTT
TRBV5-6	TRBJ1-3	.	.	CASSDDSFPGNTIYF	TGTGCCAGCAGCGATGACAGCTTCCCTGGAAACACCATATATTTT
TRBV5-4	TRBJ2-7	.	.	CASSSDSYEQYF	TGTGCCAGCAGCTCGGACTCCTACGAGCAGTACTTC
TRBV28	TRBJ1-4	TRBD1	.	CASRAGTGYEKLFF	TGTGCCAGCAGAGCCGGGACAGGGTATGAAAAACTGTTTTTT
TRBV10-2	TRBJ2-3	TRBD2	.	CASSEWLGTSGSRWDTQYF	TGCGCCAGCAGTGAATGGCTCGGGACTAGCGGGAGTAGGTGGGATACGCAGTATTTT
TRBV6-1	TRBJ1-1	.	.	CASSEDGGFNTEAFF	TGTGCCAGCAGTGAAGATGGGGGGTTTAACACTGAAGCTTTCTTT
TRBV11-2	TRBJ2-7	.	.	CASSFGTLAYEQYF	TGTGCCAGCAGCTTCGGGACCCTAGCCTACGAGCAGTACTTC
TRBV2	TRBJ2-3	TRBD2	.	CASRSGGAPDTQYF	TGTGCCAGCAGAAGCGGGGGGGCTCCAGATACGCAGTATTTT
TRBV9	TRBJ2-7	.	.	CASSVGDDEQYF	TGTGCCAGCAGCGTAGGGGACGACGAGCAGTACTTC
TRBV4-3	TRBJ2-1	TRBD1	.	CASSRPLQGEYNEQFF	TGCGCCAGCAGCCGACCCCTACAGGGGGAATACAATGAGCAGTTCTTC
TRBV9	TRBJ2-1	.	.	CASSSGQWGGNEQFF	TGTGCCAGCAGCTCTGGACAGTGGGGAGGTAATGAGCAGTTCTTC
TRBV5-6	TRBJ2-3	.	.	CASSWESTDTQYF	TGTGCCAGCAGCTGGGAGAGCACAGATACGCAGTATTTT